This is a list of T cell receptor beta chains from one sample in a study of T cell responses to AZD1222 COVID-19 vaccine. Here immunoSEQ multiplex PCR was the method, and the copy in TCRdb shows in-frame clones only, minus some. The sample comprises tens of thousands of clones, around 83% of which are singletons, and 10% to 15% rests with the top ten. The specimen was peripheral blood, collected on day 0 of AZD1222 vaccination. Receptors were obtained from an adult in good health. CDR3s include the opening cysteine and the closing phenylalanine or tryptophan. A D gene is named only where the DNA matches it firmly. Clone size is given for some rows only: seen once, a few or many times, or a class if the clone is expanded.

>TRBV19|.|.|TRBJ1-1
CASSPLRFAAVNTEAFF
TGTGCCAGTAGTCCCCTCAGGTTTGCGGCGGTGAACACTGAAGCTTTCTTT
>TRBV11-2|.|.|TRBJ2-1
CASSLQFHEQFF
TGTGCCAGCAGCTTACAGTTCCATGAGCAGTTCTTC
>TRBV6-1|.|TRBD1|TRBJ1-2
CASSDRDRGNYGYTF
TGTGCCAGCAGTGATAGGGACAGGGGGAACTATGGCTACACCTTC
>TRBV2|.|TRBD1|TRBJ1-2
CASHRDSNYGYTF
TGTGCCAGCCATAGGGACAGCAACTATGGCTACACCTTC
>TRBV5-1|once|.|TRBJ1-5
CASSLMTNQPQHF
TGCGCCAGCAGCTTGATGACGAATCAGCCCCAGCATTTT
>TRBV12-5|.|TRBD1|TRBJ1-2
CASGTDGTGAPGYTF
TGTGCTAGTGGTACCGACGGGACAGGGGCTCCTGGCTACACCTTC
>TRBV5-8|.|TRBD1|TRBJ2-7
CASSVDRGHEQYF
TGTGCCAGCAGCGTGGACAGGGGCCACGAGCAGTACTTC
>TRBV29-1|few|.|TRBJ1-1
CSVVINTEAFF
TGCAGCGTAGTTATAAACACTGAAGCTTTCTTT
>TRBV6-4|.|TRBD2|TRBJ2-3
CASSARLAGATDTQYF
TGTGCCAGCAGTGCGCGACTAGCGGGGGCCACAGATACGCAGTATTTT
>TRBV4-1|.|.|TRBJ2-7
CASSQDRELSGYEQYF
TGCGCCAGCAGCCAAGATAGGGAGTTATCGGGTTACGAGCAGTACTTC
>TRBV7-2|once|.|TRBJ2-2
CASSREGALVGELFF
TGTGCCAGCAGCCGCGAAGGGGCGTTGGTCGGGGAGCTGTTTTTT
>TRBV29-1|.|.|TRBJ2-5
CSVVAVSGGTQYF
TGCAGCGTCGTCGCCGTGTCCGGGGGGACCCAGTACTTC
>TRBV4-2|once|.|TRBJ2-7
CASSQGGETYEQYF
TGTGCCAGCAGCCAAGGGGGAGAGACCTACGAGCAGTACTTC
>TRBV6-5|.|TRBD1|TRBJ1-2
CASSLPTGDGGYTF
TGTGCCAGCAGCCTGCCGACAGGGGATGGTGGCTACACCTTC
>TRBV5-4|.|.|TRBJ1-5
CASGPGEDQPQHF
TGTGCCAGCGGCCCCGGGGAGGACCAGCCCCAGCATTTT
>TRBV19|.|.|TRBJ2-7
CASGAGIYEQYF
TGTGCCTCCGGGGCAGGTATTTACGAGCAGTACTTC
>TRBV9|.|.|TRBJ1-4
CASSAGNLLGEKLFF
TGTGCCAGCAGCGCCGGAAACCTCCTGGGTGAAAAACTGTTTTTT
>TRBV7-2|once|.|TRBJ2-1
CASSTTGDSYNEQFF
TGTGCCAGCAGTACCACGGGGGACTCCTACAATGAGCAGTTCTTC
>TRBV20-1|.|TRBD2|TRBJ2-3
CSASVAGGPSDTQYF
TGCAGTGCCAGTGTCGCGGGGGGGCCTTCAGATACGCAGTATTTT
>TRBV5-1|.|TRBD1|TRBJ2-6
CASSLLGTAVRTGANVLTF
TGCGCCAGCAGCTTGTTAGGGACAGCCGTCCGGACTGGGGCCAACGTCCTGACTTTC
>TRBV21-1|.|.|TRBJ1-2
CASSHPGQGNGYTF
TGTGCCAGCAGCCACCCCGGACAGGGTAATGGCTACACCTTC
>TRBV9|.|TRBD1|TRBJ2-1
CASSKEGTAHSPFQFF
TGTGCCAGCAGCAAGGAAGGGACAGCACACTCCCCTTTTCAGTTCTTC
>TRBV19|.|.|TRBJ2-7
CASSGAGSYEQYF
TGTGCCAGTAGCGGAGCAGGGAGCTACGAGCAGTACTTC
>TRBV28|.|TRBD1|TRBJ1-6
CASSLQPGQGSPLHF
TGTGCCAGCAGTTTACAACCGGGACAGGGGTCACCCCTCCACTTT
>TRBV29-1|.|.|TRBJ1-1
CSVQAGGGMNTEAFF
TGCAGCGTTCAAGCCGGGGGGGGTATGAACACTGAAGCTTTCTTT
>TRBV25-1|.|.|TRBJ1-1
CASTSGGLGTEAFF
TGTGCCAGCACCTCCGGGGGCTTGGGCACTGAAGCTTTCTTT
>TRBV5-1|few|.|TRBJ1-4
CASSGGGQDEKLFF
TGCGCCAGCAGTGGGGGAGGGCAAGATGAAAAACTGTTTTTT